Listed below are T cell receptor beta chains from one sample, sequenced in a study of cytomegalovirus exposure and HLA in healthy donors. Assay: immunoSEQ multiplex PCR; the TCRdb copy retains only in-frame clones and omits some. This repertoire shows over 70,000 clones, about 66% found once; its top ten account for 2% to 2.5%. The sample consisted of PBMCs. The source of these receptors is a man younger than 45 in good health and CMV-seronegative. CDR3s include the opening cysteine and the closing phenylalanine or tryptophan. Fields, in order: D gene, J gene, clone size, V gene, CDR3 protein, CDR3 DNA. The D gene is left open where the match is weak. For some rows the clone size is stated as once, few or many, or as a class when expanded; others skip it.

TRBD2 | TRBJ2-4 | NA | TRBV5-1 | CASSLAGLAGGKNIQYF | TGCGCCAGCAGCTTGGCCGGACTAGCGGGGGGGAAAAACATTCAGTACTTC
NA | TRBJ1-1 | once | TRBV5-1 | CASSLVGKGMNTEAFF | TGCGCCAGCAGCTTGGTGGGGAAGGGGATGAACACTGAAGCTTTCTTT
NA | TRBJ1-2 | NA | TRBV30 | CAWRSGGGYPF | TGTGCCTGGAGATCGGGGGGGGGCTACCCCTTC
TRBD1 | TRBJ2-7 | NA | TRBV29-1 | CSVAQGAYEQYF | TGCAGCGTTGCCCAGGGGGCCTACGAGCAGTACTTC
TRBD2 | TRBJ2-7 | NA | TRBV27 | CASSLYWSSGSYEQYF | TGTGCCAGCAGTTTATATTGGTCTAGCGGCTCCTACGAGCAGTACTTC
NA | TRBJ1-4 | NA | TRBV4-2 | CASSQDGGYEKLFF | TGTGCCAGCAGCCAAGACGGAGGGTATGAAAAACTGTTTTTT
NA | TRBJ2-2 | NA | TRBV7-2 | CASSLVSGVSGELFF | TGTGCCAGCAGCTTAGTGTCAGGGGTCTCCGGGGAGCTGTTTTTT
NA | TRBJ2-1 | NA | TRBV19 | CASSGGAYNEQFF | TGTGCCAGTAGCGGCGGGGCCTACAATGAGCAGTTCTTC
NA | TRBJ1-4 | few | TRBV7-9 | CASSLDGTANEKLFF | TGTGCCAGCAGCTTAGATGGAACAGCTAATGAAAAACTGTTTTTT
TRBD1 | TRBJ1-5 | NA | TRBV2 | CASSGDKGGPYSNQPQHF | TGTGCCAGCAGTGGGGACAAAGGGGGCCCGTATAGCAATCAGCCCCAGCATTTT
TRBD1 | TRBJ2-7 | NA | TRBV7-3 | CASSLSGTGSYEQYF | TGTGCCAGCAGCCTTTCCGGGACAGGCTCCTACGAGCAGTACTTC
NA | TRBJ1-1 | NA | TRBV27 | CASSSKQSYTNTEAFF | TGTGCCAGCAGTTCAAAACAAAGTTATACGAACACTGAAGCTTTCTTT
TRBD1 | TRBJ1-5 | few | TRBV6-5 | CASSGQGGKPQHF | TGTGCCAGCAGTGGACAGGGGGGAAAGCCCCAGCATTTT
TRBD2 | TRBJ2-7 | NA | TRBV5-4 | CASRLGLAGAYEQYF | TGTGCCAGCAGGTTGGGACTAGCGGGGGCCTACGAGCAGTACTTC
NA | TRBJ1-3 | NA | TRBV5-6 | CASSSGTRGNTIYF | TGTGCCAGCAGCTCCGGGACAAGGGGAAACACCATATATTTT
NA | TRBJ1-6 | few | TRBV5-1 | CASSFGAQGSPLHF | TGCGCCAGCAGCTTCGGAGCCCAGGGGTCACCCCTCCACTTT
NA | TRBJ2-5 | few | TRBV15 | CATSRGEWETQYF | TGTGCCACCAGCAGGGGCGAGTGGGAGACCCAGTACTTC
NA | TRBJ2-1 | NA | TRBV10-1 | CASSGDNEQFF | TGCGCCAGCAGTGGAGACAATGAGCAGTTCTTC
NA | TRBJ2-5 | once | TRBV11-1 | CASSTSGRRSVETQYF | TGTGCCAGCAGCACCTCCGGGAGACGGAGCGTAGAGACCCAGTACTTC
NA | TRBJ2-7 | NA | TRBV9 | CASSVAGTHSYEQYF | TGTGCCAGCAGCGTAGCGGGAACGCACTCCTACGAGCAGTACTTC
NA | TRBJ2-5 | NA | TRBV12-5 | CASGLGSSGQETQYF | TGTGCTAGTGGTTTGGGGTCTAGCGGACAGGAGACCCAGTACTTC
TRBD1 | TRBJ1-4 | NA | TRBV27 | CASSVTGTNEKLFF | TGTGCCAGCAGTGTGACAGGGACTAATGAAAAACTGTTTTTT
NA | TRBJ1-5 | NA | TRBV7-9 | CASSLQGNQPQHF | TGTGCCAGCAGCTTGCAGGGGAATCAGCCCCAGCATTTT
NA | TRBJ2-7 | NA | TRBV6-4 | CASSEYPGDYEQYF | TGTGCCAGCAGTGAATATCCAGGGGACTACGAGCAGTACTTC
NA | TRBJ1-1 | NA | TRBV7-6 | CASSLRQGGEAFF | TGTGCCAGCAGCTTAAGGCAGGGAGGCGAAGCTTTCTTT
NA | TRBJ2-5 | once | TRBV6-1 | CASSGIQGLEETQYF | TGTGCCAGCAGTGGGATCCAGGGGTTAGAAGAGACCCAGTACTTC
TRBD1 | TRBJ2-3 | NA | TRBV15 | CATSSTRGTTDTQYF | TGTGCCACCAGCAGTACCAGGGGGACCACAGATACGCAGTATTTT
TRBD2 | TRBJ2-1 | NA | TRBV6-5 | CASRALAVAYNEQFF | TGTGCCAGCAGGGCCCTAGCGGTAGCCTACAATGAGCAGTTCTTC
NA | TRBJ1-5 | few | TRBV15 | CATSRVQNSNQPQHF | TGTGCCACCAGCAGAGTCCAGAATAGCAATCAGCCCCAGCATTTT
NA | TRBJ1-2 | NA | TRBV19 | CASSITSGIGYTF | TGTGCCAGTAGTATTACGTCAGGGATCGGCTACACCTTC
NA | TRBJ1-6 | NA | TRBV5-6 | CASSFYETDGGPLHF | TGTGCCAGCAGCTTTTATGAGACCGACGGGGGTCCCCTCCACTTT
NA | TRBJ1-5 | NA | TRBV27 | CASSSGPYSNQPQHF | TGTGCCAGCAGTTCAGGGCCCTATAGCAATCAGCCCCAGCATTTT
NA | TRBJ2-2 | once | TRBV27 | CASSLDLWTPGGELFF | TGTGCCAGCAGTTTAGATCTATGGACCCCAGGGGGGGAGCTGTTTTTT
TRBD2 | TRBJ2-1 | NA | TRBV6-1 | CASSEPGGSYNEQFF | TGTGCCAGCAGTGAACCCGGGGGGTCCTACAATGAGCAGTTCTTC
NA | TRBJ2-3 | NA | TRBV5-4 | CASSLASGTDTQYF | TGTGCCAGCAGCTTGGCCAGCGGCACAGATACGCAGTATTTT
NA | TRBJ2-2 | NA | TRBV7-2 | CASSLVSSYTGELFF | TGTGCCAGCAGCTTAGTATCAAGCTACACCGGGGAGCTGTTTTTT
TRBD2 | TRBJ2-7 | NA | TRBV4-1 | CASSLQRDGRFYEQYF | TGCGCCAGCAGCCTGCAGCGGGACGGAAGATTCTACGAGCAGTACTTC
NA | TRBJ1-2 | NA | TRBV28 | CASGNTGYGYTF | TGTGCCAGCGGAAACACAGGGTATGGCTACACCTTC
TRBD1 | TRBJ1-1 | NA | TRBV7-8 | CASSPPITGGTEAFF | TGTGCCAGCAGCCCACCCATAACAGGGGGCACTGAAGCTTTCTTT
NA | TRBJ2-5 | NA | TRBV6-1 | CASSVTRDKETQYF | TGTGCCAGCAGTGTTACCCGGGACAAAGAGACCCAGTACTTC
NA | TRBJ2-1 | NA | TRBV5-8 | CASSLLLDEQFF | TGTGCCAGCAGCCTCCTTCTTGATGAGCAGTTCTTC
TRBD1 | TRBJ1-5 | NA | TRBV2 | CASGGQGADQPQHF | TGTGCCAGCGGGGGACAGGGGGCGGATCAGCCCCAGCATTTT
NA | TRBJ1-1 | NA | TRBV30 | CAWGRHGGTEAFF | TGTGCCTGGGGGAGACACGGTGGCACTGAAGCTTTCTTT
NA | TRBJ1-1 | NA | TRBV5-6 | CASSLPGGLSAFF | TGTGCCAGCAGCCTCCCGGGGGGGCTCAGCGCTTTCTTT